This T cell receptor (beta chain) derives from a study of blood T cells in healthy people across ages. Overall study: Template switching captured about one barcoded beta molecule per two T cells.

This clonotype was observed a few times. Antigen unknown. Sample-barcoded 5' priming and a J-beta primer mix drove a second PCR of about 6 to 11 cycles. MiXCR was run by TCRdb on the 5' RACE reads, yielding one entry per CDR3 protein. Altogether 550,000 to 750,000 distinct CDR3 sequences are present, more than 20% being singletons, with the ten largest covering about 3.6%. The V end lost 3 bases, the J end lost 6 bases, and 11 bases lay between the germline ends. The CDR3 spans 14 residues. Germline V gene data show CDR1 as SGHTA and CDR2 as FQGNSA. Overall study results and limits: Both higher diversity and more naive CD4+ cells marked long-lived donors when set against aged donors.

The sequence was collected from a man aged 65-85 years in good health. The V call is TRBV7-2, the J call TRBJ2-2; tentative D call: TRBD1 (6 bases). The sample consisted of blood. In DNA, the CDR3 is TGTGCCAGCAGCTTGTGGGGGCGCGCCGGGGAGCTGTTTTTT. Its protein product is CASSLWGRAGELFF.